This T cell receptor (beta chain) was sequenced in a study of CD4 T cells in relation to SARS-CoV-2 and coronaviruses (dated by TCRdb to the early 2020s). Some background on the complete study: In the ViraFEST assay, PBMCs were grown with antigen for 9 to 10 days, and TCR beta CDR3s were then sequenced to identify antigen-specific clonal expansions. The Adaptive Biotechnologies TCR-sequencing kit was used for samples from a few pre-COVID donors and for the naive versus memory experiments, whereas the other data were Illumina-based. An HIV-1 Nef peptide pool or a culture without peptide was used as the negative reference condition. Shared crossreactive spike epitopes were mapped to their HLA restriction using patient-derived lymphoblastoid cell lines. At the level of individual TCR clonotypes, the study measured memory CD4+ T cell crossreactivity between SARS-CoV-2 spike protein and common cold coronavirus spike proteins. Expansion assays from other donors in the study were sequenced with a different, Illumina-based TCR-beta assay.

The library came from the immunoSEQ multiplex PCR assay. In the paper's pipeline: During preprocessing, nonproductive sequences were discarded, as were any CDR3s that did not begin with C, did not end with F or W, or were shorter than 7 amino acids. Antigen-specific clonotypes were called with the MANAFEST web app, based on expansion relative to reference and other culture wells. A clone was considered positive if the clone showed significant expansion compared with the reference culture in 2 of 3 replicate wells at an FDR below 0.05. Positive clones also required significant expansion versus all other tandem wells and an odds ratio above 5. After three terminal residues were trimmed from each end, CDR3 homology was quantified as pairwise Levenshtein distance using the stringdist R package. This is the immuneACCESS table as TCRdb keeps it, with only in-frame sequences that have V and J called. A part of the clones is gone; compared with another copy, unresolved V genes explain less than half, and the rest is unexplained. V and J calls plus clone size are reproduced from that table; the DNA served to infer D and trimming. The sample yields about 22,000 clones; about three quarters were counted once. The top ten constitute around 17% of the sample.

At the junction V is shortened by 5 bases and J by 4 bases, with 6 bases in between. The CDR3 goes from the cysteine to the phenylalanine over 12 residues. The retained sequence is limited to the CDR3, 36 bases, with the frame set at the first base. From the germline V gene, CDR1 is SGHAT and CDR2 is FQNNGV. CD4+ T cells from unexposed donors were collected before the COVID-19 pandemic (2011-2018). The EasySep CD4+ T cell isolation kit was used to isolate CD4+ T cells once the cultures had run for roughly 10 days. As far as cell numbers permitted, CD4+ T cells from unexposed donors were tested for reactivity against SARS-CoV-2 S and N as well as four spike pools from common cold coronaviruses. Approximately 2.1 million PBMCs per well were cultured in IMDM with approximately 5% human AB serum and 9.5 to 10 IU/ml IL-2. Half of the culture medium was replaced with fresh IL-2-containing medium on days 3 and 7. Each peptide culture condition was generally run in triplicate replicate wells. The leukapheresis product for the unexposed donors was obtained through commercial purchase. Ficoll-Paque PLUS gradient centrifugation was used to isolate PBMCs from leukapheresis product or whole blood. PBMCs were either cryopreserved at -140°C or used fresh in the expansion assay. The QIAamp Micro DNA Kit was used to extract genomic DNA from the CD4+ T cells.

Summary of the overall study and its limitations: The study was limited by small numbers of patients and tested TCRs. No donor contributed both pre-pandemic and post-infection samples, which limited tracing the source of pre-existing responses. Significantly weaker SARS-CoV-2-driven expansion was shown by crossreactive clones than by monoreactive clones, consistent with antigenic imprinting. Memory CD4+ clonotypes crossrecognizing SARS-CoV-2 and at least one common cold coronavirus spike were found in around 65% of donors. Crossreactivity analysis centred on spike protein, so crossreactivity against other viral proteins was not assessed.

This clone was observed a handful of times. Its cognate antigen has yet to be identified. There are no base qualities to consult, and no much larger clone falls within one base. The sequence derives from a human donor in good health. The chain is assembled from TRBV11-2 and TRBJ1-3; no D gene call is confident. The sequenced sample was CD4+ T cells from PBMCs, cultured in vitro. The DNA sequence is TGTGCCAGCAGCACCCTGGGAAACACCATATATTTT. This codes for CASSTLGNTIYF.